The 14 T cell receptor beta chains below come from one sample, sequenced in a study of T cell repertoires in cytomegalovirus infection. TCRdb reanalysed the reads using MiXCR and keeps one entry per CDR3 protein. Of 310,000 or so distinct CDR3 sequences in the sample, roughly a quarter were seen once. Sample: PBMCs. These TCRs come from a human donor in good health (CMV status not recorded). Some clones in this sample may be carry-over from other donors' samples.

This clonotype was seen ten or more times. J is TRBJ2-7 and V is TRBV11-2; TRBD1 or TRBD2 may be the D gene (5 bases each). The CDR3 covers 14 residues. The V gene lost 1 base and the J gene lost 5 bases, with 12 bases spanning the gap. In germline, CDR1 is SGHAT, CDR2 FQNNGV. The chain's CDR3 is CASSLGVTGHEQYF. CDR3 DNA: TGTGCCAGCAGCTTAGGGGTTACGGGACACGAGCAGTACTTC.

This clonotype was detected only once. The V and J genes are TRBV25-1 and TRBJ2-3; TRBD1 matches 7 bases. V lost 4 bases and J lost 8; bases outside the gene matches: 6. Germline CDR1 and CDR2: MGHDK and SYGVNS. This CDR3 is built from 13 residues. This chain's CDR3 is CASSVQGSPTQYF. CDR3 bases: TGTGCCAGCAGTGTACAGGGGAGCCCTACGCAGTATTTT.

There are many counts of this clonotype. The rearrangement joins TRBV7-2 to TRBJ2-1; either TRBD1 or TRBD2 may fit D (6 bases each). The CDR3 is made up of 13 amino acids. V was cut by 5 bases and J by 5 bases, with 10 bases left in between. CDR1 and CDR2 (germline): SGHTA, FQGNSA. The CDR3 DNA reads as TGTGCCAGCAGCCGGGGGCCCAACAATGAGCAGTTCTTC. Protein sequence: CASSRGPNNEQFF.

J is TRBJ1-5 and V is TRBV5-6; D gene uncertain. The CDR3 runs to 12 residues. CDR1 and CDR2 (germline): SGHDT, YYEEEE. Trimming took 5 bases from V and 4 from J, leaving 7 bases between them. The chain's CDR3 is CASSDGNQPQHF. The CDR3 DNA follows: TGTGCCAGCAGTGACGGGAATCAGCCCCAGCATTTT. Full variable domain (remainder filled in from reference TRBV5-6 and TRBJ1-5): DAGVTQSPTHLIKTRGQQVTLRCSPKSGHDTVSWYQQALGQGPQFIFQYYEEEERQRGNFPDRFSGHQFPNYSSELNVNALLLGDSALYLCASSDGNQPQHFGDGTRLSIL.

V gene TRBV6-6 combines with J gene TRBJ1-5, with 9 bases that match TRBD1. V lost 7 bases and J lost 7; bases outside the gene matches: 8. This CDR3 is 14 amino acids long. Germline CDR1 is MNHNY and CDR2 is SVGAGI (reference sequence). The CDR3 bases are TGTGCCAGCACCCCCGGACAGGGGCAGCAGCCCCAGCATTTT. Residues: CASTPGQGQQPQHF.

This chain uses TRBV24-1 with TRBJ2-4; D perhaps matches TRBD2 (6 bases). There are 21 residues in the CDR3. Germline loops: CDR1 KGHDR, CDR2 SFDVKD. Trimming took off 0 bases at V and 1 base at J, with 24 bases between the two ends. CDR3: CATSDLGDSRDPFGAKNIQYF. As DNA, the CDR3 is TGTGCCACCAGTGATTTGGGAGACTCGCGGGACCCCTTTGGGGCCAAAAACATTCAGTACTTC.

There are a few counts of this clonotype. The rearrangement links TRBV29-1 to TRBJ2-2; D perhaps matches TRBD1 (6 bases). The CDR3 length is 14 residues. Germline CDR1 and CDR2: SQVTM and ANQGSEA. The V end was cut by 4 bases, the J end by 7 bases, with 16 bases between. This chain's CDR3 is CSVVDGGLIGELFF. In DNA, the CDR3 is TGCAGCGTTGTGGATGGGGGCTTGATCGGGGAGCTGTTTTTT.

A few counts support this clonotype. V usage is TRBV20-1 and J usage is TRBJ2-7; 9 nucleotides agree with TRBD1. Losses at the gene ends were 5 bases for V and 6 bases for J; bases not matched to a gene: 2. This CDR3 region has 11 residues. Germline values: CDR1 DFQATT, CDR2 SNEGSKA (reference sequence). The CDR3 reads CSALDRGEQYF. In DNA form, the CDR3 reads TGCAGTGCTTTGGACAGGGGCGAGCAGTACTTC.

This sequence joins TRBV6-5 and TRBJ2-2; D is unresolved. CDR1 is MNHEY and CDR2 is SVGAGI in the germline V gene. Trimming removed 5 bases at V and 7 bases at J, with 14 bases between. The CDR3 is 14 amino acids. CDR3 DNA: TGTGCCAGCAGTCCGTCTCCGGCGGACGGGGAGCTGTTTTTT. Translating gives CASSPSPADGELFF.

In this sample, this clonotype turned up many times. The chain is built from TRBV7-2 and TRBJ2-2, with D uncertain. V shed 3 bases and J shed 4 bases, with 12 bases lying between them. The CDR3 contains 15 residues. CDR1 SGHTA and CDR2 FQGNSA come from the germline V gene. CDR3 sequence reads: CASSFHPFSTGELFF. The CDR3 DNA reads TGTGCCAGCAGCTTCCACCCCTTTTCCACCGGGGAGCTGTTTTTT.

The chain uses TRBV4-1 and TRBJ1-6; D remains ambiguous. V was shortened by 0 bases and J by 5 bases, with 11 bases between the two germline ends. CDR1 MGHRA and CDR2 YSYEKL come from the germline V gene. The CDR3 is made up of 16 amino acids. The CDR3 protein is CASSQEERSDNSPLHF. CDR3 in DNA: TGCGCCAGCAGCCAAGAGGAGCGCAGTGATAATTCACCCCTCCACTTT.

This clonotype was seen only a few times. This sequence joins TRBV6-6 and TRBJ1-5; a weak D match, TRBD1 (5 bases). V dropped 5 bases and J dropped 3 bases, with 14 bases sitting between them. From germline, CDR1 is MNHNY and CDR2 SVGAGI (reference sequence). The CDR3 sequence is 15 residues long. CDR3 region: CASSQGPSYNQPQHF. The CDR3, as DNA: TGTGCCAGCAGTCAGGGACCTTCGTACAATCAGCCCCAGCATTTT.

This clonotype was detected a few times. The chain employs TRBV4-3 and TRBJ2-1; 7 bases fit TRBD1. The V gene's germline CDR1 is LGHNA and CDR2 YSLEER. The CDR3 is made up of 14 amino acids. The V gene end was trimmed by 0 bases and the J gene end by 6 bases; junction bases not matched to a gene: 2. The CDR3 bases are TGCGCCAGCAGCCAAGAACCAGGGGGCAATGAGCAGTTCTTC. Its protein product is CASSQEPGGNEQFF.

In its sample, this clonotype was seen a few times. The chain carries TRBV2 and TRBJ2-2; no firm D call. This CDR3 comprises 14 residues. Germline CDR1 reads SNHLY; CDR2 reads FYNNEI. Trimming left V 2 bases short and J 6 bases short, with 10 bases between. CDR3 bases: TGTGCCAGCAGTGAAATTAGCCCCTCCGGGGAGCTGTTTTTT. This encodes CASSEISPSGELFF.